The sequence of this TCR beta chain was determined in a study of T cell repertoires in cytomegalovirus infection. Study overall: CMV infection together with matching HLA type was indicated by public TCR beta signatures. Study-wide results and limits: It was HLA-C-restricted CMV-specific TCR beta clonotypes that dominated the response ex vivo. Cumulative frequency (of public TCR beta family members) identified carriers of CMV plus the relevant HLA.

On this clonotype: The antigen remains unidentified.

TCRdb re-derived calls from the reads in MiXCR, one entry per CDR3 protein. The sample gives approximately 500,000 distinct CDR3 sequences, approximately 10% of which show up once; about 9.4% is in the top ten. This receptor was taken from a human donor in good health (CMV status not recorded). Some clones in this sample may be carry-over from other donors' samples. Material for sequencing was PBMCs.

The CDR3 spells CASSPHRDSRHEQFF. As DNA, the CDR3 is TGTGCCAGCAGTCCCCACCGGGACTCTAGACATGAGCAGTTCTTC. The chain couples TRBV6-5 to TRBJ2-1; TRBD2 is a possible D gene (6 bases). Between the trimmed V and J ends, which lost 5 bases and 8 bases, there was a span of 19 bases. The CDR3 runs to 15 residues. Germline CDR1 and CDR2: MNHEY and SVGAGI.